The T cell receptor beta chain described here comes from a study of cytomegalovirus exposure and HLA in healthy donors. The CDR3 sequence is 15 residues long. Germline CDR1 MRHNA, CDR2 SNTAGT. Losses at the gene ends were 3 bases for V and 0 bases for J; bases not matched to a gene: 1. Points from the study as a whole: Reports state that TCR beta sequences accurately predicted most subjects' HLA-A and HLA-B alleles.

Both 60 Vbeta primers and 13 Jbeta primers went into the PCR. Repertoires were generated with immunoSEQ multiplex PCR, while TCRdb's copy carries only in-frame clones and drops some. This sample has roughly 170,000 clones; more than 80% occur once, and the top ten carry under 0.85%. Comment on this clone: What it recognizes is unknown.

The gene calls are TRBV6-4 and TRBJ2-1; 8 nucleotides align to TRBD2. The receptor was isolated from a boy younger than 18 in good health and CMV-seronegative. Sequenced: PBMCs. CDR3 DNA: TGTGCCAGCAGTGATGCGGGGGGCTCCTACAATGAGCAGTTCTTC. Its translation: CASSDAGGSYNEQFF.